This T cell receptor (beta chain) stems from a study of T cell responses to AZD1222 COVID-19 vaccine. Assay used: immunoSEQ multiplex PCR; TCRdb lists only in-frame clones, some missing. Of 150,000 to 200,000 clones detected, 90% appear once; the ten largest clones hold approximately 3%. The receptor was isolated from an adult in good health. The source material was peripheral blood, sampled on day 0 of AZD1222 vaccination.

The CDR3 spells CASSPWDRGGEKLFF. CDR3 nucleotides: TGCGCCAGCAGCCCATGGGACAGGGGAGGCGAAAAACTGTTTTTT. The gene calls are TRBV5-1 and TRBJ1-4; 10 nucleotides match TRBD1. V lost 4 bases to trimming and J lost 8 bases; unmatched junction nucleotides: 8. CDR1 and CDR2 (germline): SGHRS, YFSETQ. The CDR3 totals 15 residues. Drawing the rest from reference TRBV5-1 and TRBJ1-4, the complete variable domain is KAGVTQTPRYLIKTRGQQVTLSCSPISGHRSVSWYQQTPGQGLQFLFEYFSETQRNKGNFPGRFSGRQFSNSRSEMNVSTLELGDSALYLCASSPWDRGGEKLFFGSGTQLSVL.